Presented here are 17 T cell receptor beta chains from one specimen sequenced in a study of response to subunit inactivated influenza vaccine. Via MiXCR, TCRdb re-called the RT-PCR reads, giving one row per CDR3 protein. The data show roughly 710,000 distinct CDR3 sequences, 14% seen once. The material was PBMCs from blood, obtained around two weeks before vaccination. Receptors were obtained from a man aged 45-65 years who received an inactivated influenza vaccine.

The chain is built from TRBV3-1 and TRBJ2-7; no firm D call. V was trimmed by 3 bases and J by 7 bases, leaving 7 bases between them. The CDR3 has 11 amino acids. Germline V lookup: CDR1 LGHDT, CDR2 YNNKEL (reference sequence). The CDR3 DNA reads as TGTGCCAGCAGCCATCGTGGGGAGCAGTACTTC. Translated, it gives CASSHRGEQYF.

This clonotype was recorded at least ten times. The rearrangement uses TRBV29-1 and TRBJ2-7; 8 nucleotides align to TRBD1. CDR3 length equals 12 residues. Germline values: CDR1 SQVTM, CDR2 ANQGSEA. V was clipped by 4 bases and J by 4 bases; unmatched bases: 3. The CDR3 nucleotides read TGCAGCGTTGGACAGGGGACGTACGAGCAGTACTTC. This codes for CSVGQGTYEQYF.

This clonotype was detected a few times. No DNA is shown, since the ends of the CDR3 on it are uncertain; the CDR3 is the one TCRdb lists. The chain's CDR3 is CSARVRAGPQYF. This rearrangement joins TRBV20-1 to TRBJ2-3; the D call in the table, TRBD1, was not verified against the DNA. The germline gives CDR1 DFQATT, CDR2 SNEGSKA (reference sequence). Including both end residues, the CDR3 is 12 amino acids long.

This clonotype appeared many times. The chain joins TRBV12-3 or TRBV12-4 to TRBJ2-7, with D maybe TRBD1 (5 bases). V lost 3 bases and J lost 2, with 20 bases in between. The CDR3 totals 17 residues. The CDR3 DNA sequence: TGTGCCAGCAGTTTGACTTTAGGGGTCTACTCCGCCTACGAGCAGTACTTC. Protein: CASSLTLGVYSAYEQYF.

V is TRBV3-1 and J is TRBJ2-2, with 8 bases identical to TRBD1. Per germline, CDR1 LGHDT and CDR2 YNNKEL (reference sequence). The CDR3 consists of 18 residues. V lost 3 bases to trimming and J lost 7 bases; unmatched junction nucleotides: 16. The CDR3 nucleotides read TGTGCCAGCAGCCACCGAAATCGACAGGGGCCCCTCGGCGGGGAGCTGTTTTTT. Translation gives CASSHRNRQGPLGGELFF.

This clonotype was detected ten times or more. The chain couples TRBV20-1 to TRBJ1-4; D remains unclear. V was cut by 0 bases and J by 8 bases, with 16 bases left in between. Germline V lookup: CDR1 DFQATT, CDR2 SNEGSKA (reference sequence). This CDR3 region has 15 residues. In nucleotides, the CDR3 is TGCAGTGCTAGAGATCGGAAGGGAGGTGACGAAAAACTGTTTTTT. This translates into CSARDRKGGDEKLFF.

CDR3: CASSTPGQGFYTGELFF. CDR3 nucleotides: TGTGCCAGCAGCACACCGGGACAGGGTTTTTACACCGGGGAGCTGTTTTTT. This chain links TRBV7-9 with TRBJ2-2; 9 positions match TRBD1. The CDR3 contains 17 residues. The germline V gene encodes CDR1 SEHNR and CDR2 FQNEAQ (reference sequence). The junction had 10 bases not matched to a gene; V was cut back by 5 bases and J by 3 bases.

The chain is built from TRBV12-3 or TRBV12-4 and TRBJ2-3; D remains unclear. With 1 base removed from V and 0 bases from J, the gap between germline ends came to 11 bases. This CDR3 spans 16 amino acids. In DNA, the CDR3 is TGTGCCAGCAGTTTAGGCTGGGGAATTAGCACAGATACGCAGTATTTT. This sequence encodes CASSLGWGISTDTQYF.

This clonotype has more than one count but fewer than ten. Written as DNA, the CDR3 is TGTGCCAGCAGGAATAACAGGGGTGAAAAACTGTTTTTT. Its translation: CASRNNRGEKLFF. The chain combines TRBV7-2 with TRBJ1-4, with 7 bases aligning to TRBD1. Germline loops: CDR1 SGHTA, CDR2 FQGNSA. The CDR3 length is 13 residues. J lost 7 bases, V lost 6 bases, and 5 bases had no gene match.

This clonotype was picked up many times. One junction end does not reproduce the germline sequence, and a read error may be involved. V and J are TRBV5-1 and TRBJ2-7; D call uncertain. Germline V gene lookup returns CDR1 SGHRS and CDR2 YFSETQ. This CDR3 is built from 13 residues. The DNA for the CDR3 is TGTGCCAGCAGCTTGGTCAGCTCCTACGAGCAGTACTTC. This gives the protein CASSLVSSYEQYF.

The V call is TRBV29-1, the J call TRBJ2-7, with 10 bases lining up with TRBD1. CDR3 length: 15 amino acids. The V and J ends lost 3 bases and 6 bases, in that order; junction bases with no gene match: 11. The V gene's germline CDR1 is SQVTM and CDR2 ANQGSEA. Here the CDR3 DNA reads TGCAGCGTTGATGGGAAGGGACAGGGGTCGAGCGAGCAGTACTTC. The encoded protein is CSVDGKGQGSSEQYF.

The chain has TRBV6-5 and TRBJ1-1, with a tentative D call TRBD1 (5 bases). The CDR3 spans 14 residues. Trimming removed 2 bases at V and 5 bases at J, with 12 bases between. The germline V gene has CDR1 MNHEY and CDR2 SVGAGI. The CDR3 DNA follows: TGTGCCAGCAGTTACCTTGGGGGGAGGACTGAAGCTTTCTTT. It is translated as CASSYLGGRTEAFF.

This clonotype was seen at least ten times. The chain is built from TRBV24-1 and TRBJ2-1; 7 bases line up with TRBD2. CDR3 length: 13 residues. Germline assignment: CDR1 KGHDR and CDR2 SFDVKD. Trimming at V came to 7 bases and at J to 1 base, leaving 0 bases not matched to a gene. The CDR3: CATSGGSYNEQFF. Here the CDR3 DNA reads TGTGCCACCAGCGGGGGGTCCTACAATGAGCAGTTCTTC.

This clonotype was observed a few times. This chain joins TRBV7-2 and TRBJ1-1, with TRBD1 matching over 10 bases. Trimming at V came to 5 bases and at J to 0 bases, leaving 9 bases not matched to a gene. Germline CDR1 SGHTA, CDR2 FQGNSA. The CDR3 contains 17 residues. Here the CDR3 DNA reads TGTGCCAGCAGCATATCTGGGACAGGGGCGATGAACACTGAAGCTTTCTTT. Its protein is CASSISGTGAMNTEAFF.

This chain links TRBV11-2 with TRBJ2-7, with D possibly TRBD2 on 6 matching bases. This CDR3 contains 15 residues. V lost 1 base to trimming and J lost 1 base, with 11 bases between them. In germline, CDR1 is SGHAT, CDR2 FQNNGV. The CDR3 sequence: CASSLAGVPSYEQYF. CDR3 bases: TGTGCCAGCAGCTTAGCGGGGGTCCCATCCTACGAGCAGTACTTC.

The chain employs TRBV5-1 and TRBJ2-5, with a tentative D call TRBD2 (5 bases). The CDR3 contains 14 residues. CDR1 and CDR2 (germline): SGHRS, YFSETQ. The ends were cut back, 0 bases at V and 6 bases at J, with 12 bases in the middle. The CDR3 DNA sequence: TGCGCCAGCAGCTTGGCAGACATCGGGAAGACCCAGTACTTC. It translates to CASSLADIGKTQYF.

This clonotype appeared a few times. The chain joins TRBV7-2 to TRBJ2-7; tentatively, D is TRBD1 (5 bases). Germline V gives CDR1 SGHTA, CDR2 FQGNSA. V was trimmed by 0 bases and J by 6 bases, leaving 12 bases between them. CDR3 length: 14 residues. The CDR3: CASSLARWGGEQYF. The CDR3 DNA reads TGTGCCAGCAGCTTAGCGCGATGGGGCGGCGAGCAGTACTTC.